This T cell receptor (beta chain) appears in the sequencing data of a study of blood T cell repertoires in COVID-19. Study-wide context: The United States, Italy and Spain supplied acute and convalescent COVID-19 samples. T cells, B-cell-depleted T cells, or PBMCs supplied cDNA or gDNA.

In the study's own analysis: Amplification with reference gene primers provided the estimates of nucleated cell counts. The protocol was immunoSEQ multiplex PCR, while the TCRdb copy is restricted to in-frame clones and leaves out a portion. D and trimming come from the DNA, and the V and J calls and clone size come from that table. The profile shows 150,000 to 200,000 clones, 60% to 85% of them singletons. V dropped 7 bases and J dropped 5; count of bases not matched to a gene: 5. Germline CDR1 and CDR2: LNHDA and SQIVND (reference sequence). The CDR3 totals 14 residues. The receptor comes from a man in his 60s with active or convalescent COVID-19. The gene calls are TRBV19 and TRBJ2-1; 10 bases are a match to TRBD2. Sequenced input: peripheral blood. CDR3 bases: TGTGCCAGTAATGTCGGACTAGCGGACAATGAGCAGTTCTTC. It encodes CASNVGLADNEQFF.